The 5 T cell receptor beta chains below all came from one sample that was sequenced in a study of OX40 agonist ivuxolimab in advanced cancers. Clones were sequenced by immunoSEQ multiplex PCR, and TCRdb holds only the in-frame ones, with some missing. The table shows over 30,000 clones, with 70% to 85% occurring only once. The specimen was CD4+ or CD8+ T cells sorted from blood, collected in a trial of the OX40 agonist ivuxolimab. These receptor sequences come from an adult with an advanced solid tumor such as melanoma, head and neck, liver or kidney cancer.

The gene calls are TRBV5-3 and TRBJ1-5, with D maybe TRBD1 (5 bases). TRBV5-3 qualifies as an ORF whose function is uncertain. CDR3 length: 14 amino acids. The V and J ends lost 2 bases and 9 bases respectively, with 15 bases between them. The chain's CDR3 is CARSLLAGSRPQHF. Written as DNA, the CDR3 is TGTGCCAGAAGCTTATTGGCAGGGAGTAGGCCCCAGCATTTT.

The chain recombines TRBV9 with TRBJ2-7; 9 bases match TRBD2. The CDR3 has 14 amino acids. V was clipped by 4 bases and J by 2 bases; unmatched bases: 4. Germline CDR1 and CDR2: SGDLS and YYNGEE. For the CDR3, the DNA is TGTGCCAGCAGCCCATGGACTAGCGCCTACGAGCAGTACTTC. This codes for CASSPWTSAYEQYF.

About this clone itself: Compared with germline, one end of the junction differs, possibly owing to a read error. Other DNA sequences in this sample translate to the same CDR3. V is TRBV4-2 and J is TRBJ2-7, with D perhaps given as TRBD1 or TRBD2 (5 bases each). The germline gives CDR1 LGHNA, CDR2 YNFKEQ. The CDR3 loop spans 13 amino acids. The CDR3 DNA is TGTGCCAGCAGCCAACTCACGGGGCACGAACAGTACTTC. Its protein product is CASSQLTGHEQYF.

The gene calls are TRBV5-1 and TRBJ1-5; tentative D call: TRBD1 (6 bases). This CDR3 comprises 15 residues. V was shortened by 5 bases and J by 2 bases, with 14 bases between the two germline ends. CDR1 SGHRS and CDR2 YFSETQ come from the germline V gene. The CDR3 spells CASRAGADGNQPQHF. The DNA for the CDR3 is TGCGCCAGCAGAGCGGGGGCGGACGGCAATCAGCCCCAGCATTTT. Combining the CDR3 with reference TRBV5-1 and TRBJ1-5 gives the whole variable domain KAGVTQTPRYLIKTRGQQVTLSCSPISGHRSVSWYQQTPGQGLQFLFEYFSETQRNKGNFPGRFSGRQFSNSRSEMNVSTLELGDSALYLCASRAGADGNQPQHFGDGTRLSIL.

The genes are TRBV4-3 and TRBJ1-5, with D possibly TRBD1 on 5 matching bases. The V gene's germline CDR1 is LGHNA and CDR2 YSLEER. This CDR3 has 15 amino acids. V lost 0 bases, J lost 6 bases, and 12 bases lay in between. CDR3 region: CASSQDWDLTQPQHF. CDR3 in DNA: TGCGCCAGCAGCCAAGATTGGGACCTGACTCAGCCCCAGCATTTT.